Listed below are T cell receptor beta chains from one sample, sequenced in a study of cytomegalovirus exposure and HLA in healthy donors. Only in-frame clones appear in the TCRdb table, and some are missing; sequencing was by immunoSEQ multiplex PCR. Among over 100,000 clones, over 70% were seen once, and the ten largest hold roughly 1.3%. Sequencing used PBMCs. Receptor source: a woman aged 40 to 50 in good health and CMV-seronegative. Each CDR3 is given with its conserved first and last residue. A D gene is named only where the DNA matches it firmly. Size is stated for part of the rows, as once, few or many counts, or as a class when the clone is expanded.

J gene | V gene | clone size | CDR3 length | D gene | CDR3 DNA | CDR3 protein
TRBJ2-3 | TRBV6-1 | - | 14 | TRBD2 | TGTGCCGGGAAACTAGCGGGGGCGGTAAATACGCAGTATTTT | CAGKLAGAVNTQYF
TRBJ1-2 | TRBV6-5 | - | 13 | - | TGTGCCAGCGGCCCCACAGGGAACTATGGCTACACCTTC | CASGPTGNYGYTF
TRBJ1-2 | TRBV7-9 | - | 11 | - | TGTGCCAGCAGCTATCAGTGGGGCTACACCTTC | CASSYQWGYTF
TRBJ2-4 | TRBV4-3 | - | 18 | - | TGCGCCAGCAGCCAGGAGATTAACAGGGATTTAGCCAAAAACATTCAGTACTTC | CASSQEINRDLAKNIQYF
TRBJ1-1 | TRBV5-6 | - | 15 | - | TGTGCCAGCAGCCAAACGACAGGACGATACACTGAAGCTTTCTTT | CASSQTTGRYTEAFF
TRBJ2-7 | TRBV7-9 | few | 16 | TRBD2 | TGTGCCAGCAGCTTCTACGAGACTAGCGGGACATACGAGCAGTACTTC | CASSFYETSGTYEQYF
TRBJ1-4 | TRBV7-2 | - | 13 | - | TGTGCCAGCAGTTTCTCTTATCCTGAAAAACTGTTTTTT | CASSFSYPEKLFF
TRBJ1-5 | TRBV6-5 | once | 15 | TRBD1 | TGTGCCAGCAGCCGACAGGGGAACGGCAATCAGCCCCAGCATTTT | CASSRQGNGNQPQHF
TRBJ1-2 | TRBV2 | - | 12 | TRBD1 | TGTGCCAGTGGGAGACAGGGTTATGGCTACACCTTC | CASGRQGYGYTF
TRBJ1-2 | TRBV6-6 | - | 14 | - | TGTGCCAGCAATAGGGACATCTCTAACTATGGCTACACCTTC | CASNRDISNYGYTF
TRBJ1-3 | TRBV6-5 | - | 15 | TRBD1 | TGTGCCAGCAGAGGACAGGGTTCCTCTGGAAACACCATATATTTT | CASRGQGSSGNTIYF
TRBJ2-5 | TRBV7-2 | - | 13 | TRBD1 | TGTGCCAGCGGAGGACAGGTCCAAGAGACCCAGTACTTC | CASGGQVQETQYF
TRBJ2-1 | TRBV19 | - | 14 | - | TGTGCCAGTAGTATGTCTGGCAGGATATACGAGCAGTTCTTC | CASSMSGRIYEQFF
TRBJ1-2 | TRBV6-1 | - | 13 | TRBD1 | TGTGCCAGCAGCGGGACAGGGAACTATGGCTACACCTTC | CASSGTGNYGYTF
TRBJ2-3 | TRBV7-2 | few | 15 | - | TGTGCCAGCAGCTTGGCGACCGCTAGCACGAATACGCAGTATTTT | CASSLATASTNTQYF
TRBJ1-1 | TRBV7-2 | once | 16 | TRBD1 | TGTGCCAGCAGCTTAAGTGTGTTTTCAGGGGGAACTGAAGCTTTCTTT | CASSLSVFSGGTEAFF
TRBJ2-5 | TRBV6-5 | - | 14 | TRBD2 | TGTGCCAGCAGTCCTGTAGCGGGGCAGAAGAAGCAGTACTTC | CASSPVAGQKKQYF
TRBJ2-5 | TRBV5-1 | - | 15 | - | TGCGCCAGCAGCTTGACAGGATCGACTCGGGAGACCCAGTACTTC | CASSLTGSTRETQYF
TRBJ1-1 | TRBV19 | - | 13 | - | TGTGCCAGTAGTATAAACAGGGACACTGAAGCTTTCTTT | CASSINRDTEAFF
TRBJ1-4 | TRBV30 | - | 15 | - | TGTGCCTGGAGTGTACTCCACAGGGAAGGCGAAAAACTGTTTTTT | CAWSVLHREGEKLFF
TRBJ2-7 | TRBV19 | - | 17 | TRBD2 | TGTGCCAGTTTTCCCACGGGAGGGAGTTTTGAACCCTACGAGCAGTACTTC | CASFPTGGSFEPYEQYF
TRBJ1-5 | TRBV18 | - | 15 | TRBD1 | TGTGCCAGCTCCTACGGGACAGGGGAAGAGCAGCCCCAGCATTTT | CASSYGTGEEQPQHF
TRBJ2-2 | TRBV27 | - | 17 | - | TGTGCCAGCAGTTTAACTAGGGCACCTTTCAACACCGGGGAGCTGTTTTTT | CASSLTRAPFNTGELFF
TRBJ2-2 | TRBV7-9 | - | 14 | TRBD1 | TGTGCCAGCAGCTGGATACAGGGGTCCGGGGAGCTGTTTTTT | CASSWIQGSGELFF
TRBJ2-7 | TRBV6-6 | - | 15 | TRBD2 | TGTGCCAGCGTTAAGGTAGCGGGGGCCTCCTACGAGCAGTACTTC | CASVKVAGASYEQYF
TRBJ1-1 | TRBV19 | - | 16 | TRBD1 | TGTGCCAGTGCGGGACAGGGGAAAGTTTTGAACACTGAAGCTTTCTTT | CASAGQGKVLNTEAFF
TRBJ2-3 | TRBV27 | - | 14 | - | TGTGCCAGCACCTTAGTCGGAGGCACAGATACGCAGTATTTT | CASTLVGGTDTQYF
TRBJ1-1 | TRBV11-2 | - | 13 | TRBD1 | TGTGCCAGCAGCCTCAGGGGGTACACTGAAGCTTTCTTT | CASSLRGYTEAFF
TRBJ1-2 | TRBV18 | - | 19 | TRBD1 | TGTGCCAGCTCACCACTCGTAGGGACAGGGGGTAGAGCTAACTATGGCTACACCTTC | CASSPLVGTGGRANYGYTF
TRBJ1-4 | TRBV30 | - | 15 | - | TGTGCCTGGAGCTCTCCCGGGGCGGGGAATGAAAAACTGTTTTTT | CAWSSPGAGNEKLFF
TRBJ1-4 | TRBV6-5 | - | 15 | TRBD1 | TGTGCCAGCAGGAAAACCGGGACAGGGTATGAAAAACTGTTTTTT | CASRKTGTGYEKLFF
TRBJ2-3 | TRBV5-1 | - | 17 | - | TGCGCCAGCAGCTTGTTGTTTCGGGGGGCGAGCACAGATACGCAGTATTTT | CASSLLFRGASTDTQYF
TRBJ2-1 | TRBV14 | - | 13 | - | TGTGCCAGCAGCTCGGACAGAACCAATGAGCAGTTCTTC | CASSSDRTNEQFF
TRBJ2-3 | TRBV2 | - | 11 | - | TGTGCCAGCAGTTACACAGATACGCAGTATTTT | CASSYTDTQYF
TRBJ1-6 | TRBV7-9 | - | 16 | - | TGTGCCAGCAGCTTAGTAGGGGGACACCAAAATTCACCCCTCCACTTT | CASSLVGGHQNSPLHF
TRBJ2-2 | TRBV5-4 | - | 16 | - | TGTGCCAGCAGCTTGGCCGGGCTAGCGAGCACCGGGGAGCTGTTTTTT | CASSLAGLASTGELFF
TRBJ2-2 | TRBV29-1 | - | 13 | - | TGCAGCGTTGACCTTAAGAACACCGGGGAGCTGTTTTTT | CSVDLKNTGELFF
TRBJ1-4 | TRBV14 | - | 15 | - | TGTGCCAGCAGCCAAGGGTTGGCTCCTAATGAAAAACTGTTTTTT | CASSQGLAPNEKLFF
TRBJ2-4 | TRBV4-1 | - | 20 | - | TGCGCCAGCAGCCAAGATGTTGACAGGGGGACTAGGAAGGACAAAAACATTCAGTACTTC | CASSQDVDRGTRKDKNIQYF
TRBJ2-3 | TRBV6-1 | few | 15 | TRBD1 | TGTGCCAGCAGTGAAAAGGGGGACAGCGCGGATACGCAGTATTTT | CASSEKGDSADTQYF
TRBJ2-5 | TRBV4-3 | - | 18 | TRBD2 | TGCGCCAGCAGCCAAGATCGACTAGCGGGGGGTTACCAAGAGACCCAGTACTTC | CASSQDRLAGGYQETQYF
TRBJ1-1 | TRBV6-6 | - | 16 | TRBD1 | TGTGCCAGCAGTTTCGAAGGACAGGGGGCGGATACTGAAGCTTTCTTT | CASSFEGQGADTEAFF
TRBJ1-5 | TRBV7-2 | - | 15 | - | TGTGCCAGCAGCCCTGGGGCCACCATGAATCAGCCCCAGCATTTT | CASSPGATMNQPQHF
TRBJ1-3 | TRBV7-2 | few | 15 | - | TGTGCCAGCAGCCCGGTGGTGGTGGCTGGAAACACCATATATTTT | CASSPVVVAGNTIYF
TRBJ2-7 | TRBV11-1 | few | 14 | TRBD1 | TGTGCCAGCAGTAATCCGGGACAGGGCTACGAGCAGTACTTC | CASSNPGQGYEQYF
TRBJ2-2 | TRBV7-9 | - | 14 | TRBD2 | TGTGCCAGCAGTTCCCTAGCGGGCCCCGGGGAGCTGTTTTTT | CASSSLAGPGELFF
TRBJ1-2 | TRBV28 | - | 15 | TRBD1 | TGTGCCAGCAGTTTAGGGGGACAGGGGAGTTATGGCTACACCTTC | CASSLGGQGSYGYTF
TRBJ2-2 | TRBV9 | - | 16 | - | TGTGCCAGCAGCGTAGTAGGAACAGGGCCCACCGGGGAGCTGTTTTTT | CASSVVGTGPTGELFF
TRBJ1-4 | TRBV5-1 | - | 15 | TRBD1 | TGCGCCAGCAGCGGGGGAACAGGGGTGTATGAAAAACTGTTTTTT | CASSGGTGVYEKLFF
TRBJ2-1 | TRBV30 | - | 14 | TRBD1 | TGTGCCTGGAGACGCCTCGACAGGGACAATGAGCAGTTCTTC | CAWRRLDRDNEQFF
TRBJ1-1 | TRBV9 | once | 17 | - | TGTGCCAGCAGCTCACGCCCAGGCCATCTTGGGAACACTGAAGCTTTCTTT | CASSSRPGHLGNTEAFF
TRBJ1-1 | TRBV20-1 | - | 10 | - | TGCAGTGCTAGTCGAGGATCAGCTTTCTTT | CSASRGSAFF
TRBJ1-1 | TRBV30 | few | 10 | - | TGTGCCTGGGGAGACCTTGAAGCTTTCTTT | CAWGDLEAFF
TRBJ1-1 | TRBV6-6 | - | 13 | - | TGTGCCAGCAGTTACCTCAGGGGCTCTGAAGCTTTCTTT | CASSYLRGSEAFF
TRBJ1-1 | TRBV19 | - | 15 | TRBD1 | TGTGCCAGTAGACCGGGGGACAGGGGGTCCACTGAAGCTTTCTTT | CASRPGDRGSTEAFF